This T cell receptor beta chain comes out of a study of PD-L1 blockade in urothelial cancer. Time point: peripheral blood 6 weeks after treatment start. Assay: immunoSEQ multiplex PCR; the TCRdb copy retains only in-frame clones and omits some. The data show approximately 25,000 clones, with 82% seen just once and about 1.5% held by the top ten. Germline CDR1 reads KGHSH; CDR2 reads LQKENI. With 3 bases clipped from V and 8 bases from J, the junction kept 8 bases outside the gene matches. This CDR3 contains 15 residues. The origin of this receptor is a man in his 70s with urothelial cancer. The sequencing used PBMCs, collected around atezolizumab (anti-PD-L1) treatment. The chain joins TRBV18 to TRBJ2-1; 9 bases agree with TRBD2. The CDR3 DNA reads TGTGCCAGCTCACCGCCGGGACTAGCATCGTATGAGCAGTTCTTC. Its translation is CASSPPGLASYEQFF.